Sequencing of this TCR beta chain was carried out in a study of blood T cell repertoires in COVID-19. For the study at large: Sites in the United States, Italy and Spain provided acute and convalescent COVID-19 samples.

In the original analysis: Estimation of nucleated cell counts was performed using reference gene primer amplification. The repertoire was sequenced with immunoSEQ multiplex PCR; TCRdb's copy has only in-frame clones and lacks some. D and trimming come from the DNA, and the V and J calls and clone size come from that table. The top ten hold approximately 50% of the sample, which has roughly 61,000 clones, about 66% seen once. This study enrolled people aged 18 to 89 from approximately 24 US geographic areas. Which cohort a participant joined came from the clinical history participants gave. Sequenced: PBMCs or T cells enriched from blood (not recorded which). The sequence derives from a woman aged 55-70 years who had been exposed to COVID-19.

For the CDR3, the DNA is TGCGCCAGCAGTGTCGACGTAAGATCGCACAAAGTCGGGAACGTCCTGACTTTC. This translates into CASSVDVRSHKVGNVLTF. The chain recombines TRBV10-1 with TRBJ2-6; D is uncertain. The CDR3 consists of 18 residues. V shed 4 bases and J shed 10 bases, with 26 bases lying between them. From germline, CDR1 is WNHNN and CDR2 SYGVQD (reference sequence).